This passage covers 15 T cell receptor beta chains from one sample sequenced in a study of T-cell reconstitution after alpha-beta-depleted transplantation in children. TCRbeta library construction was performed incorporating unique molecular identifiers. TCRdb re-derived calls from the PCR reads in MiXCR, one entry per CDR3 protein. The data show about 830,000 distinct CDR3 sequences, roughly 15% seen once. Sequenced here: PBMCs, mostly from graft donor cells, sampled 360 days after TCRalphabeta/CD19-depleted stem cell transplant. The receptors were sampled from a male patient between 10 and 17 years old who had a stem cell transplant for acute lymphoblastic leukemia, so the T cells may come from the graft donor.

The rearrangement joins TRBV6-1 to TRBJ2-7; D might be TRBD1 (6 bases). The CDR3 has 14 amino acids. Trimming cost V 6 bases and J 6 bases, with 18 bases left between them. The germline V gene has CDR1 MNHNS and CDR2 SASEGT. The chain's CDR3 is CASRPPQGPGEQYF. The CDR3 nucleotides are TGTGCCAGCAGGCCCCCTCAGGGGCCAGGCGAGCAGTACTTC.

The sample holds many counts of this clonotype. The CDR3 loop is CASSGNLPSGANVLTF. The CDR3 DNA reads as TGTGCCAGCAGTGGGAACCTACCCTCTGGGGCCAACGTCCTGACTTTC. The chain employs TRBV2 and TRBJ2-6; D not certain. There are 16 residues in the CDR3. Trimming took 4 bases from V and 0 from J, leaving 10 bases between them. The germline gives CDR1 SNHLY, CDR2 FYNNEI.

The rearrangement uses TRBV25-1 and TRBJ2-7; 8 bases fit TRBD2. The CDR3 contains 15 residues. Trimming took 2 bases from V and 5 from J; bases not matched to a gene: 8. The germline CDR1 and CDR2 sequences are MGHDK and SYGVNS. The CDR3 coding sequence is TGTGCCAGCAGTGAAAGAGCGGGAGTAGGGCACGAGCAGTACTTC. Protein: CASSERAGVGHEQYF.

This clonotype has only one observation. The gene calls are TRBV12-3 or TRBV12-4 and TRBJ1-2, with D maybe TRBD1 (5 bases). V shed 8 bases and J shed 6 bases, with 16 bases lying between them. The CDR3 spans 13 residues. The DNA for the CDR3 is TGTGCCAGCCTTCTCGGGGGGGTGAATGGCTACACCTTC. Translating gives CASLLGGVNGYTF.

The table lists this clonotype with a few counts. The chain uses TRBV15 and TRBJ2-7; no clear D. The CDR3 is 12 residues long. Trimming shortened V by 1 base and J by 2 bases, and 3 bases separated the two germline ends. Germline V gene sequence: CDR1 LNHNV, CDR2 YYDKDF (reference sequence). CDR3 sequence reads: CATSRVPYEQYF. For the CDR3, the DNA is TGTGCCACCAGCAGAGTCCCCTACGAGCAGTACTTC.

This chain joins TRBV5-1 and TRBJ1-4; the D is unclear. V was cut by 2 bases and J by 0 bases, with 2 bases left in between. The CDR3 contains 13 residues. CDR1 is SGHRS, CDR2 YFSETQ, per germline. The DNA for the CDR3 is TGCGCCAGCAGCTTCGCAACTAATGAAAAACTGTTTTTT. This encodes CASSFATNEKLFF.

This chain connects TRBV19 to TRBJ2-6; D is uncertain. The germline V gene encodes CDR1 LNHDA and CDR2 SQIVND (reference sequence). V was shortened by 3 bases and J by 0 bases, with 6 bases between the two germline ends. This CDR3 has 15 amino acids. CDR3 sequence reads: CASSIRSSGANVLTF. CDR3 nucleotide sequence: TGTGCCAGTAGTATTAGGTCCTCTGGGGCCAACGTCCTGACTTTC.

The chain links TRBV18 to TRBJ2-7; D is perhaps TRBD2 (6 bases). The V gene lost 0 bases and the J gene lost 3 bases, with 24 bases spanning the gap. The CDR3 is 19 residues long. CDR1 KGHSH and CDR2 LQKENI come from the germline V gene. The CDR3 loop is CASSPPGFGTGADFYEQYF. The CDR3 DNA follows: TGTGCCAGCTCACCACCAGGATTCGGGACGGGAGCGGACTTCTACGAGCAGTACTTC. The full variable domain, with the rest looked up from reference TRBV18 and TRBJ2-7, is NAGVMQNPRHLVRRRGQEARLRCSPMKGHSHVYWYRQLPEEGLKFMVYLQKENIIDESGMPKERFSAEFPKEGPSILRIQQVVRGDSAAYFCASSPPGFGTGADFYEQYFGPGTRLTVT.

This chain links TRBV20-1 with TRBJ2-1, with 14 bases lining up with TRBD2. Germline V gives CDR1 DFQATT, CDR2 SNEGSKA (reference sequence). The CDR3 contains 16 residues. The ends lost 3 bases at V and 7 bases at J; junction bases unmatched: 8. This CDR3 reads CSARGLRTSGRNEQFF. The CDR3 region has the DNA TGCAGTGCTAGGGGTTTGCGGACTAGCGGGAGGAATGAGCAGTTCTTC.

This clonotype was counted only a few times. The chain combines TRBV4-1 with TRBJ2-7, with 8 bases matching TRBD2. Germline-derived CDR1 and CDR2 are MGHRA and YSYEKL. The V gene end was trimmed by 0 bases and the J gene end by 6 bases; junction bases not matched to a gene: 13. CDR3 length: 17 residues. In DNA, the CDR3 is TGCGCCAGCAGCCAAGATCACCCAGCGGGAGATCCTCCCGAGCAGTACTTC. It codes for CASSQDHPAGDPPEQYF.

V gene TRBV27 combines with J gene TRBJ2-1; unclear D gene. Trimming left V 0 bases short and J 6 bases short, with 12 bases between. The germline CDR1 and CDR2 sequences are MNHEY and SMNVEV (reference sequence). CDR3 length: 15 amino acids. This CDR3 reads CASSLSHPLVNEQFF. CDR3 DNA sequence: TGTGCCAGCAGTTTATCCCACCCGCTTGTCAATGAGCAGTTCTTC.

A few counts support this clonotype. The chain couples TRBV5-1 to TRBJ2-3, with 7 bases identical to TRBD2. The CDR3 spans 15 residues. J gave up 5 bases and V 5 bases, and 11 bases lay outside the gene matches. Germline CDR1 and CDR2: SGHRS and YFSETQ. DNA of the CDR3: TGCGCCAGCAGAGACATACGACTAGCCCAAGATACGCAGTATTTT. It translates to CASRDIRLAQDTQYF.

The V gene is TRBV21-1, the J gene TRBJ2-3; the table's D call TRBD1 went unverified against the DNA. TRBV21-1 is described as a pseudogene. The CDR3 consists of 16 residues. The CDR3 DNA reads as TGTGCCAGCAGCGTACGACAGGGGGCTAGCACAGATACGCAGTATTTT. It is translated as CASSVRQGASTDTQYF.

This clonotype has more than one count but fewer than ten. The genes are TRBV27 and TRBJ2-1; the D is unclear. Germline CDR1 and CDR2: MNHEY and SMNVEV (reference sequence). V lost 1 base and J lost 0, with 10 bases in between. The CDR3 loop spans 16 amino acids. The CDR3 sequence is CASSLWPPSSYNEQFF. Written as DNA, the CDR3 is TGTGCCAGCAGTTTATGGCCACCCAGCTCCTACAATGAGCAGTTCTTC.

This clonotype was counted only a few times. The chain is built from TRBV5-1 and TRBJ2-7, with 7 bases lining up with TRBD2. The junction had 6 bases not matched to a gene; V was cut back by 1 base and J by 5 bases. The germline V gene encodes CDR1 SGHRS and CDR2 YFSETQ. The CDR3 sequence is 14 residues long. For the CDR3, the DNA is TGCGCCAGCAGCTTGTTGAGGGGAGGGCACGAGCAGTACTTC. The encoded protein is CASSLLRGGHEQYF.